This TCR beta chain was observed in a study of radiotherapy plus CTLA-4 blockade in lung cancer. Background on the study: Of the patients, about 20% showed objective responses and roughly 30% attained disease control.

This CDR3 has 15 amino acids. Per germline, CDR1 MNHEY and CDR2 SVGAGI. V trimming: 2 bases; J trimming: 2 bases; junction bases outside the gene matches: 4. In chemo-refractory metastatic non-small-cell lung cancer, patients got ipilimumab CTLA-4 blockade together with focal radiation. Profiled with immunoSEQ multiplex PCR; TCRdb holds only in-frame clones, not every one. The sample yields around 99,000 clones, 88% seen once. Findings and caveats of the study: In blood, TCR clones derived from the tumor expanded after radiotherapy plus ipilimumab. Response was reportedly best predicted by early blood T cell clone dynamics, with interferon-beta.

About this clone itself: Its antigen is not known.

The genes are TRBV6-5 and TRBJ2-5, with TRBD2 matching over 8 bases. The sequence was collected from a human donor with non-small cell lung cancer that progressed on radiotherapy plus ipilimumab. Sequenced material: peripheral blood, taken from a patient treated with radiotherapy plus ipilimumab. The CDR3 DNA follows: TGTGCCAGCAGTTACAGCGGGAGTAGGCAAGAGACCCAGTACTTC. This translates into CASSYSGSRQETQYF.